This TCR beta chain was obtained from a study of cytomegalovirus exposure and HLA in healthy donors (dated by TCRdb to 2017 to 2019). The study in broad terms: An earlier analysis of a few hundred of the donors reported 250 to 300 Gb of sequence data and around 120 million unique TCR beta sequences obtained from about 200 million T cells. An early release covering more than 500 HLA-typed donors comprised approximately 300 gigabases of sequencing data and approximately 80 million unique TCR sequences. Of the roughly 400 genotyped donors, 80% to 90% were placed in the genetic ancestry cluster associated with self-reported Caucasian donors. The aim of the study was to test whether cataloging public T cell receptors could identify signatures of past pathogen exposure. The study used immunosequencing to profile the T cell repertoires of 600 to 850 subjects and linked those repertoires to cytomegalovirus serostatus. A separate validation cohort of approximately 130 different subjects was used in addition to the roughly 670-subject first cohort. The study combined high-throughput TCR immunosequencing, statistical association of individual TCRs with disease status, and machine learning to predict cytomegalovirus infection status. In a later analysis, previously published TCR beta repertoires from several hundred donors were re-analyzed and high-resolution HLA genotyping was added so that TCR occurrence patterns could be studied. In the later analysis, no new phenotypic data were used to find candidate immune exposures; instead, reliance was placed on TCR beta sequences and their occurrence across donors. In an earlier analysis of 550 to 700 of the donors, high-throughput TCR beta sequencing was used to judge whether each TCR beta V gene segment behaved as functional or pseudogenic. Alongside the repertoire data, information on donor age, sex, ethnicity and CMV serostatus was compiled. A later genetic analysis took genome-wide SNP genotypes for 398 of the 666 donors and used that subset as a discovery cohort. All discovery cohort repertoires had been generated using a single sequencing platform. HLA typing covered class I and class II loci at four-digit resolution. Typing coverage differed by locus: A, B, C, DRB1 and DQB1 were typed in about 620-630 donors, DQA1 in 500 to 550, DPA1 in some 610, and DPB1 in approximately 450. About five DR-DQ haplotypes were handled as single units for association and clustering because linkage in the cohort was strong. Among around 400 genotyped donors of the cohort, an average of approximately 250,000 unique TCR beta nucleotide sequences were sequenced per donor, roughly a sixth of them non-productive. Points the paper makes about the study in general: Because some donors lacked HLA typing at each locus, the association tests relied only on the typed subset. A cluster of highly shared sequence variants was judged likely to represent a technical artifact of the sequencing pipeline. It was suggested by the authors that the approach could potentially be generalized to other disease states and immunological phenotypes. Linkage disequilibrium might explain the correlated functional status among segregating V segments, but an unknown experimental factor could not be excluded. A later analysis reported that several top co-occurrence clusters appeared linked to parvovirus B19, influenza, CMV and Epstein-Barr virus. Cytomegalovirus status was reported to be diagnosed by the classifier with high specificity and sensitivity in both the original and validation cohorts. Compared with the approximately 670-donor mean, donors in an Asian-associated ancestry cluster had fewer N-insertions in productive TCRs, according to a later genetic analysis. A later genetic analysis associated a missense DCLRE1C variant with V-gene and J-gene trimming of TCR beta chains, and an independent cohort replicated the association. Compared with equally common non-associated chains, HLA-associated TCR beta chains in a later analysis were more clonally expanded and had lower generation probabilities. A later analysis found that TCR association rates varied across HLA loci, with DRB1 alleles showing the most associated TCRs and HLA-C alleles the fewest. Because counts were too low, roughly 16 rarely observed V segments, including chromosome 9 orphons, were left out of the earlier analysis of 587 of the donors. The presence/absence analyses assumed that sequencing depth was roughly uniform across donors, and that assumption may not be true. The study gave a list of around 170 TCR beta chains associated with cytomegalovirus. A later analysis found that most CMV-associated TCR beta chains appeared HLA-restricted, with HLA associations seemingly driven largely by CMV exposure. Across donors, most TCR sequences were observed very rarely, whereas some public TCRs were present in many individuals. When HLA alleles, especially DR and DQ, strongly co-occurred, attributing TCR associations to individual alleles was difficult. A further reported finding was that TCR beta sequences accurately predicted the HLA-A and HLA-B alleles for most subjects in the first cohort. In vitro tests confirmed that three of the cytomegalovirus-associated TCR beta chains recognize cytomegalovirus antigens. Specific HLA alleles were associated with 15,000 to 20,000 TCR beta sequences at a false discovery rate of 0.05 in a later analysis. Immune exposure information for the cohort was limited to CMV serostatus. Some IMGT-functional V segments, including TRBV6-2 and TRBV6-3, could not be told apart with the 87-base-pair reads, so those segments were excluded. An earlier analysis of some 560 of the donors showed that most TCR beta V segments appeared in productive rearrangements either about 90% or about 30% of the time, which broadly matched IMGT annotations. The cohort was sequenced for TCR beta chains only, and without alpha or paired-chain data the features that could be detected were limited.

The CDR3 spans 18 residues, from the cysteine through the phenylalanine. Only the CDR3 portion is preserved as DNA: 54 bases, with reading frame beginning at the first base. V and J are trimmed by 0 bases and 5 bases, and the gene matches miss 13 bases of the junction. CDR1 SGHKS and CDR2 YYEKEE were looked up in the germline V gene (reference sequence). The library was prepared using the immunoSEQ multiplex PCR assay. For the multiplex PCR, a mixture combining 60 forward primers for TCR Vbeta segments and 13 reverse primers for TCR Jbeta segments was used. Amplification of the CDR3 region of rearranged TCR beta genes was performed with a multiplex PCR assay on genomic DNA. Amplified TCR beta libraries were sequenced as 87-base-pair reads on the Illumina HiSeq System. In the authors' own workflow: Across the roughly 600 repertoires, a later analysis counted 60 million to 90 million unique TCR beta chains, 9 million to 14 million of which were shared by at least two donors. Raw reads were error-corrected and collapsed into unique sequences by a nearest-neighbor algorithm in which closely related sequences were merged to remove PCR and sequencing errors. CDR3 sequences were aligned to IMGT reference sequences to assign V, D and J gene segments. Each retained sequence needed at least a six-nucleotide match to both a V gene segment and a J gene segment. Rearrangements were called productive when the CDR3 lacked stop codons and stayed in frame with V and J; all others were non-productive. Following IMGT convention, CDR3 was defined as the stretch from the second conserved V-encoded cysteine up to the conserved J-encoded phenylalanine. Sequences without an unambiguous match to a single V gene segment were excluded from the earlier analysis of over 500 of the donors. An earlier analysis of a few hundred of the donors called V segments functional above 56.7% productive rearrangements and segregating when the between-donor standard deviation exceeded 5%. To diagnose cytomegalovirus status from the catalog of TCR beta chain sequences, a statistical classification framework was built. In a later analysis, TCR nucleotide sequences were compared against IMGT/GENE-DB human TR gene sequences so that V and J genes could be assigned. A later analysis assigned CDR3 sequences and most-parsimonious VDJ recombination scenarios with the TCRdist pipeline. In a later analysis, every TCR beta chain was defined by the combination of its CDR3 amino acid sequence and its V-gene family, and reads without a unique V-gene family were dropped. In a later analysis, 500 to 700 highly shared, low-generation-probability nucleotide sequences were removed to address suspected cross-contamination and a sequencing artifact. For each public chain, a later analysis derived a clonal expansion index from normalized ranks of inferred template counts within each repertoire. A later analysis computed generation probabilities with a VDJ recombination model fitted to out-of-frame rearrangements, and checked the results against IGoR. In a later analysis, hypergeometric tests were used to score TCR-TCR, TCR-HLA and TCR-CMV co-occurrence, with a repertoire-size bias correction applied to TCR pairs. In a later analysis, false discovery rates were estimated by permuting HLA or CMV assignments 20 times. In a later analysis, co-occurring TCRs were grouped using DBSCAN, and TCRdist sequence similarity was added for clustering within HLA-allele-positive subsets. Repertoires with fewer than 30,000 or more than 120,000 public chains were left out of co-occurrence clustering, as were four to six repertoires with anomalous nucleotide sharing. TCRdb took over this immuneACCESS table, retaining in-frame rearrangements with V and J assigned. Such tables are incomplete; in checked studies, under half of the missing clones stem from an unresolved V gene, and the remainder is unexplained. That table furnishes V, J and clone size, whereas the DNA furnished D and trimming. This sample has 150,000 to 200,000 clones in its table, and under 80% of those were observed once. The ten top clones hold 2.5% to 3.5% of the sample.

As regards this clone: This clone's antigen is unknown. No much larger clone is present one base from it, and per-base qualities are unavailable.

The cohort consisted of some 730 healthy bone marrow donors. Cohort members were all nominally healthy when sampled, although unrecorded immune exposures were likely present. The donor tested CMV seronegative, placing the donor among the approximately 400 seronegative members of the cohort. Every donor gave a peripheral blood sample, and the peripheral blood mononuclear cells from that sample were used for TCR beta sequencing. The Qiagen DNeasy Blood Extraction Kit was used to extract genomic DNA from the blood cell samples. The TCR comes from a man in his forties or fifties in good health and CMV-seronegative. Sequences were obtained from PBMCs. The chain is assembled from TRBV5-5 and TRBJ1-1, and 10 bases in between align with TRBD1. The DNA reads TGTGCCAGCAGCTTGGCCGAAGGCGGGGGACAGGGGAGGACTGAAGCTTTCTTT. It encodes CASSLAEGGGQGRTEAFF. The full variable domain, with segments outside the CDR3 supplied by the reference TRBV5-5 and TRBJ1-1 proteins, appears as DAGVTQSPTHLIKTRGQQVTLRCSPISGHKSVSWYQQVLGQGPQFIFQYYEKEERGRGNFPDRFSARQFPNYSSELNVNALLLGDSALYLCASSLAEGGGQGRTEAFFGQGTRLTVV.